Sequencing of this T cell receptor (beta chain) was carried out in a study of T cells in localized non-small cell lung cancer. This clone was detected a few times. Germline lookup yields CDR1 SGHNT and CDR2 YENEEA. Trimming shortened V by 1 base and J by 0 bases, and 13 bases separated the two germline ends. CDR3 length: 17 amino acids. Clones were sequenced by immunoSEQ multiplex PCR, and TCRdb holds only the in-frame ones, with some missing. The table records roughly 2,500 clones, approximately 30% of them present only once. The clonotype originates from a man aged 40 to 70 with stage III squamous cell lung carcinoma. The specimen comprised lung tumor tissue, sampled before any cancer treatment. This sequence joins TRBV11-3 and TRBJ1-3; D not resolved. The CDR3 DNA reads as TGTGCCAGCAGCTTAGGGTGGGGAGATAGCTCTGGAAACACCATATATTTT. This codes for CASSLGWGDSSGNTIYF.